This T cell receptor (beta chain) was observed in a study of OX40 agonist ivuxolimab in advanced cancers. This CDR3 has 13 residues. From germline, CDR1 is SGDLS and CDR2 YYNGEE. V was cut by 3 bases and J by 2 bases, with 8 bases left in between. TCRdb's table, derived via immunoSEQ multiplex PCR, lists solely in-frame clones and lacks some. This repertoire shows some 63,000 clones, less than 90% found once; its top ten account for 27%. This specimen was CD4+ or CD8+ T cells sorted from blood, taken in a trial of the OX40 agonist ivuxolimab. This TCR came from an adult with an advanced solid tumor such as melanoma, head and neck, liver or kidney cancer. The gene calls are TRBV9 and TRBJ1-1, with no clear D. The CDR3 region has the DNA TGTGCCAGCAGCGCTGACTATAACACTGAAGCTTTCTTT. Encoded protein: CASSADYNTEAFF.